Below are 22 T cell receptor beta chains sequenced from a single sample in a study of T-cell reconstitution after alpha-beta-depleted transplantation in children. Preparation of the TCRbeta library was carried out with unique molecular identifiers. TCRdb fed the PCR reads into MiXCR, producing one record per CDR3 protein. The data hold around 370,000 distinct CDR3 sequences, with 10% observed a single time. The specimen comprised PBMCs from the stem cell graft donor, sampled from the stem cell graft. These receptors all come from a human donor who donated a stem cell graft to a child with acute lymphoblastic leukemia.

This clonotype has more than one count but fewer than ten. The rearrangement uses TRBV7-2 and TRBJ2-3; TRBD2 is a possible D gene (5 bases). This CDR3 comprises 16 residues. V was pared by 5 bases and J by 1 base, with 16 bases between. Germline V gene sequence: CDR1 SGHTA, CDR2 FQGNSA. CDR3 amino acids: CASSPDTGKGTDTQYF. DNA for the CDR3: TGTGCCAGCAGCCCCGATACGGGGAAGGGCACAGATACGCAGTATTTT.

Here the CDR3 DNA reads TGTGCCAGCAGCTTAGTGTTTGGGGGGACAGGGGGCTTCGAGCAGTACTTC. Its protein product is CASSLVFGGTGGFEQYF. The chain carries TRBV7-9 and TRBJ2-7; 12 nucleotides agree with TRBD1. The CDR3 is made up of 17 amino acids. With 1 base clipped from V and 6 bases from J, the junction kept 10 bases outside the gene matches. CDR1 SEHNR and CDR2 FQNEAQ come from the germline V gene (reference sequence).

The V gene is TRBV11-2, the J gene TRBJ2-2; perhaps D is TRBD1 or TRBD2 (5 bases each). V lost 5 bases and J 5 bases, leaving 18 bases between the germline ends. Germline assignment: CDR1 SGHAT and CDR2 FQNNGV. The CDR3 is 16 amino acids. The CDR3 region is CASSLGTFISTGELFF. The CDR3 DNA follows: TGTGCCAGCAGCCTCGGGACCTTCATATCGACCGGGGAGCTGTTTTTT. Full variable domain (missing parts from reference TRBV11-2 and TRBJ2-2): EAGVAQSPRYKIIEKRQSVAFWCNPISGHATLYWYQQILGQGPKLLIQFQNNGVVDDSQLPKDRFSAERLKGVDSTLKIQPAKLEDSAVYLCASSLGTFISTGELFFGEGSRLTVL.

This chain joins TRBV7-9 and TRBJ2-7; 10 bases line up with TRBD1. The CDR3 consists of 15 residues. Unmatched junction bases numbered 9, after V lost 5 bases and J lost 5 bases. Germline-derived CDR1 and CDR2 are SEHNR and FQNEAQ (reference sequence). The CDR3 DNA reads TGTGCCAGCAGCACGCCCGGGACAGGGGAGAACGAGCAGTACTTC. Amino acids: CASSTPGTGENEQYF.

This clonotype was found a few times. Written as DNA, the CDR3 is TGCGCCAGCAGCCAAGTGAGGCACGGCAAAAACATTCAGTACTTC. It yields the protein CASSQVRHGKNIQYF. V is TRBV4-1 and J is TRBJ2-4; D gene ambiguous. V shed 1 base and J shed 3 bases, with 10 bases lying between them. The CDR3 contains 15 residues. Germline assignment: CDR1 MGHRA and CDR2 YSYEKL.

This clonotype was found many times. V usage is TRBV12-3 or TRBV12-4 and J usage is TRBJ2-7; D not resolved. The CDR3 length is 14 residues. The ends were cut back, 3 bases at V and 7 bases at J, with 16 bases in the middle. CDR3: CASSFTLARWEQYF. Written as DNA, the CDR3 is TGTGCCAGCAGTTTCACGTTGGCCCGCTGGGAGCAGTACTTC.

The chain is built from TRBV15 and TRBJ2-3; tentative D call: TRBD2 (6 bases). V was trimmed by 2 bases and J by 5 bases, leaving 17 bases between them. Germline V lookup: CDR1 LNHNV, CDR2 YYDKDF (reference sequence). The CDR3 has 16 residues. CDR3 sequence: CATSRLPGVVGDTQYF. CDR3 nucleotide sequence: TGTGCCACCAGCAGACTCCCGGGAGTAGTAGGAGATACGCAGTATTTT.

J is TRBJ2-5 and V is TRBV15; TRBD2 aligns across 8 bases. Germline values: CDR1 LNHNV, CDR2 YYDKDF (reference sequence). The CDR3 has 15 residues. The junction had 6 bases not matched to a gene; V was cut back by 1 base and J by 5 bases. CDR3 bases: TGTGCCACCAGCAGAGCAATAGCGGGAATGGAGACCCAGTACTTC. Its translation: CATSRAIAGMETQYF. The full variable domain, completed using reference TRBV15 and TRBJ2-5, is DAMVIQNPRYQVTQFGKPVTLSCSQTLNHNVMYWYQQKSSQAPKLLFHYYDKDFNNEADTPDNFQSRRPNTSFCFLDIRSPGLGDTAMYLCATSRAIAGMETQYFGPGTRLLVL.

There are a few counts of this clonotype. The chain recombines TRBV29-1 with TRBJ2-1, with TRBD2 matching 8 bases. The germline V gene has CDR1 SQVTM and CDR2 ANQGSEA. V was pared by 7 bases and J by 2 bases, with 16 bases of the junction left unmatched. This CDR3 is built from 17 residues. The CDR3 reads CSAATRAGTRAYNEQFF. CDR3 DNA: TGCAGCGCCGCTACCAGAGCCGGGACTAGGGCCTACAATGAGCAGTTCTTC.

The chain has TRBV2 and TRBJ2-7; D not resolved. With 4 bases removed from V and 3 bases from J, the gap between germline ends came to 13 bases. The length of the CDR3 is 14 residues. CDR1 is SNHLY and CDR2 is FYNNEI in the germline V gene. The CDR3: CASSVSQDGYEQYF. The CDR3 bases are TGTGCCAGCAGTGTTAGTCAGGACGGCTACGAGCAGTACTTC.

The rearrangement joins TRBV7-2 to TRBJ1-5; D is uncertain. Trimming removed 0 bases from V and 4 bases from J, with 7 bases in between. This CDR3 region has 14 residues. Per germline, CDR1 SGHTA and CDR2 FQGNSA. For the CDR3, the DNA is TGTGCCAGCAGCTTAGCAGCTGGGAATCAGCCCCAGCATTTT. Amino acid sequence: CASSLAAGNQPQHF.

This clonotype was seen more than once but under ten times. The chain has TRBV3-1 and TRBJ2-7; 9 bases line up with TRBD2. CDR1 and CDR2 from the germline V gene are LGHDT and YNNKEL (reference sequence). After removal of 0 bases from V and 4 bases from J, the junction contained 10 bases not matched to a gene. CDR3 length: 17 amino acids. The CDR3 region has the DNA TGTGCCAGCAGCCAAGATCCTCCGCGGGAGGGCCCGTACGAGCAGTACTTC. Its translation is CASSQDPPREGPYEQYF.

This clonotype was counted at least ten times. The chain is built from TRBV7-9 and TRBJ2-1; no definite D call. Germline CDR1 SEHNR, CDR2 FQNEAQ (reference sequence). V was shortened by 4 bases and J by 10 bases, with 14 bases between the two germline ends. The CDR3 extends over 13 amino acids. The CDR3 region is CASSSWTVEEQFF. CDR3 nucleotide sequence: TGTGCCAGCAGCTCGTGGACCGTGGAAGAGCAGTTCTTC.

This chain joins TRBV28 and TRBJ2-1, with 10 bases identical to TRBD2. V was pared by 6 bases and J by 3 bases, with 8 bases of the junction left unmatched. Germline V gives CDR1 MDHEN, CDR2 SYDVKM. This CDR3 comprises 16 residues. CDR3 loop: CASSRLLAGNYNEQFF. For the CDR3, the DNA is TGTGCCAGCAGCCGTTTACTAGCGGGGAACTACAATGAGCAGTTCTTC.

This clonotype has a handful of counts. The rearrangement links TRBV7-2 to TRBJ1-1; D gene uncertain. V was cut by 0 bases and J by 10 bases, with 15 bases left in between. The CDR3 is 14 residues long. Per the germline V gene, CDR1 is SGHTA and CDR2 is FQGNSA. Here the CDR3 reads CASSLAHGERVAFF. DNA for the CDR3: TGTGCCAGCAGCTTAGCGCATGGGGAGCGCGTAGCTTTCTTT.

The chain employs TRBV5-1 and TRBJ2-2; D may be TRBD1 or TRBD2 (6 bases each). Trimming shortened V by 4 bases and J by 5 bases, and 18 bases separated the two germline ends. From germline, CDR1 is SGHRS and CDR2 YFSETQ. CDR3 size: 16 residues. The CDR3, as DNA: TGCGCCAGCAGCACCCGATCACAGGGAGGAACCGGGGAGCTGTTTTTT. It specifies CASSTRSQGGTGELFF.

This clonotype was found a few times. CDR3 sequence (DNA): TGCAGTGCTGAGACTAGCCTTAGGGGCCGCAATGAGCAGTTCTTC. This gives the protein CSAETSLRGRNEQFF. This chain uses TRBV20-1 with TRBJ2-1; 7 bases are a match to TRBD2. This CDR3 has 15 residues. Trimming took 5 bases from V and 6 from J; bases not matched to a gene: 13. Germline V CDR1 and CDR2: DFQATT, SNEGSKA (reference sequence).

This clonotype was picked up many times. CDR3 sequence: CSVPGGDYGYTF. The CDR3 bases are TGCAGCGTCCCCGGTGGAGACTATGGCTACACCTTC. V is TRBV29-1 and J is TRBJ1-2; D not resolved. This CDR3 has 12 amino acids. Trimming removed 6 bases from V and 3 bases from J, with 11 bases in between. Looked up from germline, CDR1 is SQVTM and CDR2 is ANQGSEA. Variable domain in full (rest from reference TRBV29-1 and TRBJ1-2): SAVISQKPSRDICQRGTSLTIQCQVDSQVTMMFWYRQQPGQSLTLIATANQGSEATYESGFVIDKFPISRPNLTFSTLTVSNMSPEDSSIYLCSVPGGDYGYTFGSGTRLTVV.

In this sample, this clonotype turned up a few times. This chain links TRBV20-1 with TRBJ1-2, with D unclear. Germline V gene data show CDR1 as DFQATT and CDR2 as SNEGSKA (reference sequence). Trimming shortened V by 1 base and J by 4 bases, and 19 bases separated the two germline ends. The CDR3 sequence is 16 residues long. Here the CDR3 DNA reads TGCAGTGCTAGAGTCCTCTTGGCCAGGATGATCTATGGCTACACCTTC. Translating it yields CSARVLLARMIYGYTF.

V gene TRBV3-1 combines with J gene TRBJ2-7; the D gene is possibly TRBD1 (5 bases). There are 15 residues in the CDR3. Trimming took off 5 bases at V and 3 bases at J, with 17 bases between the two ends. Per the germline V gene, CDR1 is LGHDT and CDR2 is YNNKEL (reference sequence). CDR3 residues: CASSVGDTVLYEQYF. CDR3 DNA: TGTGCCAGCAGCGTAGGGGATACGGTCCTCTACGAGCAGTACTTC.

V usage is TRBV4-1 and J usage is TRBJ2-2; 7 nucleotides line up with TRBD1. After removal of 5 bases from V and 1 base from J, the junction contained 1 base not matched to a gene. The CDR3 contains 14 residues. The germline CDR1 and CDR2 sequences are MGHRA and YSYEKL. The CDR3 loop is CASSRDRNTGELFF. DNA for the CDR3: TGCGCCAGCAGCAGGGACAGGAACACCGGGGAGCTGTTTTTT.

Remarks on this clonotype: This could be a read error, since a much larger clone is one nucleotide away. This sequence joins TRBV7-9 and TRBJ2-1; no clear D gene. This CDR3 comprises 13 residues. Germline V lookup: CDR1 SEHNR, CDR2 FQNEAQ (reference sequence). The CDR3 loop is CASSLSAYNEHFF. CDR3 nucleotide sequence: TGTGCCAGCAGCTTATCCGCCTACAATGAGCATTTCTTC.